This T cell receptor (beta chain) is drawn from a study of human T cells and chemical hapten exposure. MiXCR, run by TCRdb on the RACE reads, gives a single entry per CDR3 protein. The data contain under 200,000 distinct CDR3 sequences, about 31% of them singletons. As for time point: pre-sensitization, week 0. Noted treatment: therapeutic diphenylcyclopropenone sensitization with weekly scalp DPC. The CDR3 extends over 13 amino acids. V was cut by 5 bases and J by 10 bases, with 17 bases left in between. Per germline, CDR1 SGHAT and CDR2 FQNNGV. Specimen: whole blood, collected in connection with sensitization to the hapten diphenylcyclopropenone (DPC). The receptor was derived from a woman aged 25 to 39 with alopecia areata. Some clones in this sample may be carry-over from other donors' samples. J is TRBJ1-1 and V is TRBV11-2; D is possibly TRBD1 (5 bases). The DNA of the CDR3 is TGTGCCAGCAGCCGTGTCGCGGACATTGGAGCTTTCTTT. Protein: CASSRVADIGAFF.